The next 24 T cell receptor beta chains were all read from a single sample in a study of PD-L1 blockade in urothelial cancer. TCRdb keeps only in-frame clones here, not all; method: immunoSEQ multiplex PCR. The sample lists approximately 80,000 clones, 82% occurring once. The sample consisted of PBMCs, taken around atezolizumab (anti-PD-L1) treatment. The receptors shown here come from a man between 70 and 80 years old with urothelial cancer.

This rearrangement joins TRBV5-6 to TRBJ2-7, with 10 bases lining up with TRBD1. The CDR3 extends over 14 amino acids. Germline-derived CDR1 and CDR2 are SGHDT and YYEEEE. The V segment lost 4 bases and the J segment 3 bases; nucleotides outside the gene matches: 4. Written as DNA, the CDR3 is TGTGCCAGCAGCCCCAGGACAGGGGGCTACGAGCAGTACTTC. Residues: CASSPRTGGYEQYF.

The chain joins TRBV7-8 to TRBJ2-7; 7 bases line up with TRBD2. The CDR3 is 15 residues long. Trimming cost V 5 bases and J 6 bases; bases outside gene matches: 13. Germline CDR1 reads SGHVS; CDR2 reads FQNEAQ. CDR3: CASSPREGLKGEQYF. CDR3 nucleotides: TGTGCCAGCAGCCCCAGGGAGGGGTTAAAGGGCGAGCAGTACTTC.

The chain combines TRBV4-3 with TRBJ1-3, with D uncertain. This CDR3 has 16 residues. Trimming pared 0 bases from V and 6 bases from J, leaving 15 bases between. Germline CDR1 LGHNA, CDR2 YSLEER. The CDR3 DNA is TGCGCCAGCAGCCAAGATCAGAGACGGAGTGCAAACACCATATATTTT. It specifies CASSQDQRRSANTIYF.

The gene calls are TRBV19 and TRBJ2-2; weak D call: TRBD1 (5 bases). Germline V gene lookup returns CDR1 LNHDA and CDR2 SQIVND (reference sequence). CDR3 length: 14 residues. Trimming left V 2 bases short and J 4 bases short, with 8 bases between. The CDR3, as DNA: TGTGCCAGTAGTATAAGGGGAACCACCGGGGAGCTGTTTTTT. Translated: CASSIRGTTGELFF. Combining the CDR3 with reference TRBV19 and TRBJ2-2 gives the whole variable domain DGGITQSPKYLFRKEGQNVTLSCEQNLNHDAMYWYRQDPGQGLRLIYYSQIVNDFQKGDIAEGYSVSREKKESFPLTVTSAQKNPTAFYLCASSIRGTTGELFFGEGSRLTVL.

This clone is a singleton in its sample. The gene calls are TRBV30 and TRBJ2-5; TRBD2 agrees at 7 bases. In germline, CDR1 is GTSNPN, CDR2 SVGIG (reference sequence). The V gene end was trimmed by 5 bases and the J gene end by 1 base; junction bases not matched to a gene: 4. The CDR3 is 13 residues long. The CDR3 DNA is TGTGCCTGGTGGGGGGGGATCCAAGAGACCCAGTACTTC. This gives the protein CAWWGGIQETQYF. Combining the CDR3 with reference TRBV30 and TRBJ2-5 gives the whole variable domain SQTIHQWPATLVQPVGSPLSLECTVEGTSNPNLYWYRQAAGRGLQLLFYSVGIGQISSEVPQNLSASRPQDRQFILSSKKLLLSDSGFYLCAWWGGIQETQYFGPGTRLLVL.

In this sample, this clone turned up many times. The gene calls are TRBV11-2 and TRBJ1-2; maybe TRBD1 (6 bases). The CDR3 is made up of 15 amino acids. Germline V gene sequence: CDR1 SGHAT, CDR2 FQNNGV. V was shortened by 4 bases and J by 2 bases, with 14 bases between the two germline ends. For the CDR3, the DNA is TGTGCCAGCAGCTCTGAATGGACAGCAAACTATGGCTACACCTTC. It translates to CASSSEWTANYGYTF.

This chain uses TRBV7-6 with TRBJ1-4; no definite D call. The CDR3 has 15 amino acids. The V and J ends lost 5 bases and 5 bases respectively, with 15 bases between them. Germline CDR1 reads SGHVS; CDR2 reads FNYEAQ. The CDR3 DNA reads TGTGCCAGCAGCCCCTCCACGGGGATGAATGAAAAACTGTTTTTT. Residues: CASSPSTGMNEKLFF.

The genes are TRBV6-5 and TRBJ2-3; 7 bases agree with TRBD2. Looked up from germline, CDR1 is MNHEY and CDR2 is SVGAGI. J lost 6 bases, V lost 3 bases, and 9 bases had no gene match. The length of the CDR3 is 15 residues. This CDR3 reads CASSYRASGPDTQYF. CDR3 in DNA: TGTGCCAGCAGTTATAGGGCTAGCGGACCGGATACGCAGTATTTT.

This chain links TRBV29-1 with TRBJ2-2; D perhaps matches TRBD1 (8 bases). CDR1 is SQVTM and CDR2 is ANQGSEA in the germline V gene. The CDR3 length is 16 residues. Trimming cost V 3 bases and J 4 bases, with 18 bases left between them. CDR3 nucleotide sequence: TGCAGCGTTGAGACCCGGACAGGGACTATCACCGGGGAGCTGTTTTTT. It translates to CSVETRTGTITGELFF.

In its sample, this clone was seen a few times. The rearrangement joins TRBV7-2 to TRBJ2-7, with TRBD2 matching 8 bases. Germline-derived CDR1 and CDR2 are SGHTA and FQGNSA. V was pared by 7 bases and J by 7 bases, with 15 bases of the junction left unmatched. The CDR3 has 15 residues. The CDR3 sequence is CASTRVGSGMIEQYF. The DNA for the CDR3 is TGTGCCAGCACCCGAGTAGGTAGCGGGATGATAGAGCAGTACTTC.

CDR3 nucleotide sequence: TGTGCCAGCAGTACACGACCAGGGATAAGGACTGAAGCTTTCTTT. Protein product: CASSTRPGIRTEAFF. The chain couples TRBV5-6 to TRBJ1-1; D possibly corresponds to TRBD1 (5 bases). This CDR3 comprises 15 residues. Looked up from germline, CDR1 is SGHDT and CDR2 is YYEEEE. V gave up 5 bases and J gave up 5 bases, with 19 bases separating them.

This sequence joins TRBV28 and TRBJ2-7, with D perhaps matching TRBD1 (6 bases). With 4 bases removed from V and 1 base from J, the gap between germline ends came to 14 bases. Germline CDR1 MDHEN, CDR2 SYDVKM. The CDR3 has 15 residues. CDR3 nucleotide sequence: TGTGCCAGCAGTTCCCCGACAGGTTTTTCCTACGAGCAGTACTTC. It is translated as CASSSPTGFSYEQYF.

This clone was seen just once. This rearrangement joins TRBV5-4 to TRBJ2-3; 10 nucleotides agree with TRBD2. The CDR3 sequence is 15 residues long. V shed 3 bases, J shed 6 bases, and the junction held 7 bases outside the gene matches. Germline V gene lookup returns CDR1 SGHNT and CDR2 YYREEE (reference sequence). The CDR3 region has the DNA TGTGCCAGCAGCTCATGGAGTAGCGGGAGGGATACGCAGTATTTT. This codes for CASSSWSSGRDTQYF.

Regarding this clone: The same CDR3 is also encoded by other DNA sequences in this sample. This chain joins TRBV6-5 and TRBJ2-7, with TRBD1 matching 10 bases. J gave up 7 bases and V 6 bases, and 3 bases lay outside the gene matches. CDR1 and CDR2 (germline): MNHEY, SVGAGI. CDR3 length: 12 amino acids. The DNA for the CDR3 is TGTGCCAGCAGCCGGACAGGGGGTGAGCAGTACTTC. This codes for CASSRTGGEQYF.

CDR3 sequence (DNA): TGTGCCGTTGCCAGGGGAAACAATCAGCCCCAGCATTTT. Translation: CAVARGNNQPQHF. This chain links TRBV6-1 with TRBJ1-5, with D tentatively TRBD1 (6 bases). Trimming took 11 bases from V and 3 from J, leaving 14 bases between them. There are 13 residues in the CDR3. CDR1 MNHNS and CDR2 SASEGT come from the germline V gene.

The rearrangement uses TRBV21-1 and TRBJ1-1. TRBV21-1 is a pseudogene locus. This CDR3 has 17 residues. The CDR3: CASSKTVLSEMNTEAFF. CDR3 DNA: TGTGCCAGCAGCAAAACCGTCCTGAGCGAGATGAACACTGAAGCTTTCTTT.

The chain joins TRBV15 to TRBJ2-2; tentatively, D is TRBD1 (6 bases). CDR3 size: 17 residues. CDR1 and CDR2 (germline): LNHNV, YYDKDF (reference sequence). Trimming took off 3 bases at V and 4 bases at J, with 18 bases between the two ends. CDR3 sequence: CATSSPRDIWGTGELFF. The CDR3 coding sequence is TGTGCCACCAGCAGTCCCCGGGACATTTGGGGCACCGGGGAGCTGTTTTTT.

The rearrangement uses TRBV9 and TRBJ1-1; D ambiguous. The V and J ends lost 0 bases and 0 bases respectively, with 6 bases between them. The CDR3 loop spans 14 amino acids. CDR1 is SGDLS and CDR2 is YYNGEE in the germline V gene. CDR3 sequence reads: CASSVAGLNTEAFF. Here the CDR3 DNA reads TGTGCCAGCAGCGTAGCGGGGTTGAACACTGAAGCTTTCTTT.

The J gene is TRBJ2-3, the V gene TRBV7-9; no firm D call. This CDR3 region has 13 residues. From germline, CDR1 is SEHNR and CDR2 FQNEAQ (reference sequence). Trimming pared 6 bases from V and 6 bases from J, leaving 13 bases between. The CDR3 bases are TGTGCCAGCAGTTTTACCCCCGGGGATACGCAGTATTTT. It encodes CASSFTPGDTQYF.

This chain uses TRBV13 with TRBJ2-7, with 8 bases that match TRBD2. V gave up 3 bases and J gave up 4 bases; unmatched junction bases: 5. The CDR3 consists of 14 residues. Germline V gene lookup returns CDR1 PRHDT and CDR2 FYEKMQ (reference sequence). Here the CDR3 reads CASSFSGTAYEQYF. DNA of the CDR3: TGTGCCAGCAGCTTTAGCGGGACGGCTTACGAGCAGTACTTC.

This chain uses TRBV6-5 with TRBJ1-2, with TRBD1 identical over 9 bases. This CDR3 is 14 amino acids long. V trimming: 6 bases; J trimming: 4 bases; junction bases outside the gene matches: 6. Germline CDR1 MNHEY, CDR2 SVGAGI. The CDR3 nucleotides are TGTGCCAGCAGCTGGGGACAGGGTGTCTATGGCTACACCTTC. Its protein is CASSWGQGVYGYTF.

This clone was recorded a few times. The V and J genes are TRBV15 and TRBJ2-5; TRBD2 matches at 7 bases. This CDR3 has 15 amino acids. V lost 3 bases, J lost 4 bases, and 8 bases stayed unmatched. Germline V gene data show CDR1 as LNHNV and CDR2 as YYDKDF (reference sequence). The CDR3 reads CATSSGSGAGETQYF. CDR3 nucleotides: TGTGCCACCAGCAGCGGGAGCGGGGCGGGAGAGACCCAGTACTTC.

This chain connects TRBV7-6 to TRBJ2-5, with D possibly matching TRBD2 (5 bases). Germline loops: CDR1 SGHVS, CDR2 FNYEAQ. There are 13 residues in the CDR3. V dropped 4 bases and J dropped 2 bases, with 8 bases sitting between them. Here the CDR3 reads CASSSGLQETQYF. Here the CDR3 DNA reads TGTGCCAGCAGCTCCGGACTTCAAGAGACCCAGTACTTC.

The rearrangement joins TRBV7-2 to TRBJ1-2; 9 bases agree with TRBD1. Germline assignment: CDR1 SGHTA and CDR2 FQGNSA. The CDR3 spans 16 residues. V dropped 1 base and J dropped 7; count of bases not matched to a gene: 10. CDR3 coding DNA: TGTGCCAGCAGCTTAGAGGGACAGGGCTCCCCCAGTGGCTACACCTTC. Protein: CASSLEGQGSPSGYTF.